This T cell receptor (beta chain) was sequenced during a study of CD8 T cell repertoires and HIV-1 epitope variants. Study-level background: Controls were a CMV, EBV and flu peptide pool, Ebola AY9 negative control, and no-peptide well. Tested: three Gag epitope families, Nef HW9 and YT9.

Study observations and caveats: This assay reports beta chains of antigen-expanded cells, not T cell function. Most of the nine antigen-specific clonotypes appeared cross-reactive to autologous or escape variants.

Turning to this clone: Its antigen remains unknown.

V was pared by 0 bases and J by 6 bases, with 13 bases of the junction left unmatched. Germline V gene data show CDR1 as SEHNR and CDR2 as FQNEAQ (reference sequence). The CDR3 loop spans 19 amino acids. Sequencing used immunoSEQ multiplex PCR; TCRdb keeps in-frame clones, though not all of them. The data contain about 1,800 clones, 73% of them singletons. Sequencing used cultured CD8+ T cells derived from PBMCs. The chain has TRBV7-9 and TRBJ2-1, with 11 bases identical to TRBD1. This receptor was taken from a male donor with HIV. CDR3 sequence: CASSLAPGRGTGGFNEQFF. CDR3 in DNA: TGTGCCAGCAGCTTAGCCCCCGGGAGAGGGACAGGGGGGTTCAATGAGCAGTTCTTC.